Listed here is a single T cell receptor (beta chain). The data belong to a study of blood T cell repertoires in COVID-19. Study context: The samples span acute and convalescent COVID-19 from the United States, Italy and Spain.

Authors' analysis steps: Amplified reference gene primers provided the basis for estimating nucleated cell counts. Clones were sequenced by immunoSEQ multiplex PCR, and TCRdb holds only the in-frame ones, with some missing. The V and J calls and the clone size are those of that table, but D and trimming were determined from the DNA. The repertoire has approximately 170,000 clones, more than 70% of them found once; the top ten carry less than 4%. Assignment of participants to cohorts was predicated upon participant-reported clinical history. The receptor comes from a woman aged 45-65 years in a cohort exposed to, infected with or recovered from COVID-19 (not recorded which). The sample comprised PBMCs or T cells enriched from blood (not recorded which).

CDR3 residues: CASSPRERGNEQFF. DNA for the CDR3: TGCGCCAGCAGCCCCCGGGAGAGGGGCAATGAGCAGTTCTTC. The chain recombines TRBV4-1 with TRBJ2-1, with D perhaps TRBD2 (6 bases). V was pared by 4 bases and J by 6 bases, with 13 bases between. This CDR3 contains 14 residues. Germline CDR1 is MGHRA and CDR2 is YSYEKL.